This T cell receptor beta chain is drawn from a study of blood T cell repertoires in COVID-19. Study background: Sites in the United States, Italy and Spain provided acute and convalescent COVID-19 samples. From T cells, B-cell-depleted T cells, or PBMCs came the material, which was cDNA or gDNA.

V shed 0 bases and J 3 bases; nucleotides not matched to a gene: 2. This CDR3 is 16 amino acids long. The germline V gene encodes CDR1 SGDLS and CDR2 YYNGEE. This table comes from immunoSEQ multiplex PCR, and its TCRdb copy is limited to in-frame clones, with some not included. The sample holds over 300,000 clones; 89% are singletons and the top ten take around 6%. The rearrangement uses TRBV9 and TRBJ2-3, with TRBD2 matching over 12 bases. The origin of this receptor is a man aged 18 to 30 who had recovered from COVID-19. Specimen: peripheral blood. CDR3 region: CASSVVGLAGTDTQYF. CDR3 coding DNA: TGTGCCAGCAGCGTAGTCGGACTAGCGGGGACAGATACGCAGTATTTT.